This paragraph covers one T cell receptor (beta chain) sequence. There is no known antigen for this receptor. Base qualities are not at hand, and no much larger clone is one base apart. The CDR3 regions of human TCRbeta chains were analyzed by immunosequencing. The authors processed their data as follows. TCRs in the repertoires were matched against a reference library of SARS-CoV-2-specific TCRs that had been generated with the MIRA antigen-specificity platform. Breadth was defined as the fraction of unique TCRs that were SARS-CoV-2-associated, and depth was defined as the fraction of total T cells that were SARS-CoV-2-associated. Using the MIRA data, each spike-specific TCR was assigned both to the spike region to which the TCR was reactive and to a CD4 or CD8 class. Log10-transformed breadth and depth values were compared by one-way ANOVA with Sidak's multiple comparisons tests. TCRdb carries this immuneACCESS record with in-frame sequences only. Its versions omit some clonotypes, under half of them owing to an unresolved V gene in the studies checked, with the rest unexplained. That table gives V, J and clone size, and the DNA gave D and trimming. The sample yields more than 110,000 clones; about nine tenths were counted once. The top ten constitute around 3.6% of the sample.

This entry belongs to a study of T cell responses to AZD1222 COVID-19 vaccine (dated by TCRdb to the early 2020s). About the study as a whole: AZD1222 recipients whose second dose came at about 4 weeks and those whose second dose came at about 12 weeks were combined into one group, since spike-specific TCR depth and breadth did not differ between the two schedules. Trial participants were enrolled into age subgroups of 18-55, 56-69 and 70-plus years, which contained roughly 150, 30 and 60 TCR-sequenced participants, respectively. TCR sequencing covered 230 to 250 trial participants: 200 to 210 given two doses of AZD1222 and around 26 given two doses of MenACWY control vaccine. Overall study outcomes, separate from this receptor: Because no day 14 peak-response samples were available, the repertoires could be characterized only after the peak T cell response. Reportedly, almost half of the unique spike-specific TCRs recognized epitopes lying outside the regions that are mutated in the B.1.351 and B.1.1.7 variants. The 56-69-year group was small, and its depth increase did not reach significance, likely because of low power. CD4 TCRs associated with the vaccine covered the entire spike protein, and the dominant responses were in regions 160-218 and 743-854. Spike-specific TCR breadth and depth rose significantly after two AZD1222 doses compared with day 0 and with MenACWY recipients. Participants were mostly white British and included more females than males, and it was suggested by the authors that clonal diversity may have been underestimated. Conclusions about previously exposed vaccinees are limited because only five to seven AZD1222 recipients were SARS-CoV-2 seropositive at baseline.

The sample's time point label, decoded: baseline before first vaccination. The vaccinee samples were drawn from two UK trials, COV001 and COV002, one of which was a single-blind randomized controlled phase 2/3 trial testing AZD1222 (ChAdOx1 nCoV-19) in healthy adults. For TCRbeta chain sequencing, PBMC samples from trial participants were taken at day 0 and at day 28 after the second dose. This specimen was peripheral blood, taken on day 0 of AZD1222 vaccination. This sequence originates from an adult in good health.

The CDR3 protein: CAIIRDNYGYTF. The nucleotide sequence reads as follows: TGTGCCATCATAAGGGATAACTATGGCTACACCTTC. The sequence joins TRBV10-3 to TRBJ1-2; too little of a D gene remains to name it. V is pared back by 7 bases and J by 1 base, with 7 bases lying between the germline termini. From the cysteine up to the phenylalanine, the CDR3 has a length of 12 residues. Left in the record is the CDR3 DNA by itself, 36 bases read in frame from the first base. According to the germline V gene, CDR1 reads ENHRY and CDR2 reads SYGVKD.